The 30 T cell receptor beta chains listed next were all sequenced from one sample in a study of blood T cell repertoires in COVID-19. Assay: immunoSEQ multiplex PCR; the TCRdb copy retains only in-frame clones and omits some. Seen here are roughly 120,000 clones, around 80% observed once, and the top ten hold approximately 1.8%. The material sequenced was peripheral blood. The receptor set was obtained from a man aged 65 to 85 with acute or convalescent COVID-19.

The gene calls are TRBV5-8 and TRBJ2-5, with TRBD1 matching over 7 bases. The CDR3 loop spans 12 amino acids. The germline CDR1 and CDR2 sequences are SGHTS and YDEGEE. With 6 bases clipped from V and 5 bases from J, the junction kept 4 bases outside the gene matches. The CDR3 region is CASTTGRETQYF. CDR3 coding DNA: TGTGCCAGCACGACAGGGCGGGAGACCCAGTACTTC.

This clone showed up just once. The rearrangement uses TRBV12-3 or TRBV12-4 and TRBJ1-2, with 7 bases identical to TRBD1. V lost 4 bases to trimming and J lost 8 bases; unmatched junction nucleotides: 7. The CDR3 contains 13 residues. The CDR3, as DNA: TGTGCCAGCAGTTACCAGGGGGAGAGGGGCTACACCTTC. This translates into CASSYQGERGYTF.

The sample holds one count of this clone. The J gene is TRBJ2-3, the V gene TRBV2; 13 bases align to TRBD2. Germline V lookup: CDR1 SNHLY, CDR2 FYNNEI. V was pared by 8 bases and J by 6 bases, with 14 bases of the junction left unmatched. This CDR3 is 17 amino acids long. CDR3 coding DNA: TGTGCCAGCTCGGTCCAAAAACTAGCGGGGGGGCCGGATACGCAGTATTTT. Amino acid sequence: CASSVQKLAGGPDTQYF.

This sequence joins TRBV7-9 and TRBJ1-1; the D is unclear. There are 15 residues in the CDR3. CDR1 is SEHNR, CDR2 FQNEAQ, per germline (reference sequence). Trimming took off 1 base at V and 1 base at J, with 10 bases between the two ends. This CDR3 reads CASSLGQNRNTEAFF. CDR3 DNA: TGTGCCAGCAGCTTAGGCCAGAACCGGAACACTGAAGCTTTCTTT.

The chain recombines TRBV6-5 with TRBJ1-2; possible D gene TRBD1, 5 bases. Germline V lookup: CDR1 MNHEY, CDR2 SVGAGI. The CDR3 is 14 residues long. Deletions cut 0 bases from V and 7 bases from J, with 12 bases between. The CDR3 loop is CASSYSARDSGYTF. The CDR3 nucleotides read TGTGCCAGCAGTTACTCGGCCAGGGATAGTGGCTACACCTTC.

The J gene is TRBJ1-2, the V gene TRBV6-6; 7 bases agree with TRBD1. In germline, CDR1 is MNHNY, CDR2 SVGAGI (reference sequence). V lost 5 bases to trimming and J lost 10 bases; unmatched junction nucleotides: 4. CDR3 size: 11 residues. The CDR3 reads CASSPDRDYTF. Written as DNA, the CDR3 is TGTGCCAGCAGTCCCGACAGGGACTACACCTTC.

This chain connects TRBV11-2 to TRBJ2-4, with D tentatively TRBD2 (5 bases). CDR1 is SGHAT, CDR2 FQNNGV, per germline. V gave up 2 bases and J gave up 2 bases, with 16 bases separating them. The CDR3 loop spans 17 amino acids. The CDR3 here is CASSLSRGQGSKNIQYF. The DNA of the CDR3 is TGTGCCAGCAGCTTAAGTCGGGGTCAAGGGTCCAAAAACATTCAGTACTTC.

This clone has just a few counts. The chain combines TRBV2 with TRBJ1-2; TRBD1 aligns across 8 bases. Germline loops: CDR1 SNHLY, CDR2 FYNNEI. The V and J ends lost 6 bases and 8 bases, in that order; junction bases with no gene match: 11. The CDR3 totals 14 residues. CDR3 bases: TGTGCCAGCAGAGCTCCCGGACAGGGCAGCGGCTACACCTTC. Amino acid sequence: CASRAPGQGSGYTF. Full variable domain (remainder filled in from reference TRBV2 and TRBJ1-2): EPEVTQTPSHQVTQMGQEVILRCVPISNHLYFYWYRQILGQKVEFLVSFYNNEISEKSEIFDDQFSVERPDGSNFTLKIRSTKLEDSAMYFCASRAPGQGSGYTFGSGTRLTVV.

J is TRBJ1-5 and V is TRBV27, with a possible D match to TRBD1 (6 bases). Trimming took 2 bases from V and 5 from J, leaving 13 bases between them. The germline CDR1 and CDR2 sequences are MNHEY and SMNVEV (reference sequence). The CDR3 is 15 amino acids. CDR3 loop: CASSLNRDGDQPQHF. CDR3 coding DNA: TGTGCCAGCAGTTTAAACAGGGATGGTGATCAGCCCCAGCATTTT.

The genes are TRBV28 and TRBJ2-3; D is perhaps TRBD2 (5 bases). Germline V gene data show CDR1 as MDHEN and CDR2 as SYDVKM. This CDR3 is built from 14 residues. V lost 6 bases, J lost 4 bases, and 14 bases lay in between. As DNA, the CDR3 is TGTGCCAGCAGAAACCTAGCCTGGGCAGATACGCAGTATTTT. Encoded protein: CASRNLAWADTQYF.

V usage is TRBV3-1 (or the pseudogene TRBV3-2) and J usage is TRBJ2-5; 7 bases are shared with TRBD1. Germline-derived CDR1 and CDR2 are LGHDT and YNNKEL (reference sequence). CDR3 length: 15 amino acids. Trimming cost V 4 bases and J 3 bases; bases outside gene matches: 8. The CDR3 loop reads CASSRGQILEETQYF. The CDR3 nucleotides are TGTGCCAGCAGCCGGGGACAGATCTTAGAAGAGACCCAGTACTTC.

Here the CDR3 DNA reads TGTGCCAGCAGGGAGGGGTCGAACACTGAAGCTTTCTTT. Amino acids: CASREGSNTEAFF. V and J are TRBV7-9 and TRBJ1-1; tentatively, D is TRBD1 (5 bases). This CDR3 region has 13 residues. The V end was cut by 6 bases, the J end by 1 base, with 9 bases between. Per the germline V gene, CDR1 is SEHNR and CDR2 is FQNEAQ (reference sequence).

The chain combines TRBV10-3 with TRBJ2-2; D ambiguous. In germline, CDR1 is ENHRY, CDR2 SYGVKD. CDR3 length: 16 residues. V shed 1 base and J shed 0 bases, with 9 bases lying between them. The chain's CDR3 is CAISEWQSTNTGELFF. CDR3 coding DNA: TGTGCCATCAGTGAGTGGCAGTCCACGAACACCGGGGAGCTGTTTTTT.

The genes are TRBV30 and TRBJ1-2; the D is unclear. This CDR3 comprises 14 residues. The germline V and J ends were trimmed by 1 base and 0 bases, with 9 bases remaining between them. The germline gives CDR1 GTSNPN, CDR2 SVGIG (reference sequence). CDR3 DNA sequence: TGTGCCTGGAGTGCGGCGGAAACTAACTATGGCTACACCTTC. It encodes CAWSAAETNYGYTF. Drawing the rest from reference TRBV30 and TRBJ1-2, the complete variable domain is SQTIHQWPATLVQPVGSPLSLECTVEGTSNPNLYWYRQAAGRGLQLLFYSVGIGQISSEVPQNLSASRPQDRQFILSSKKLLLSDSGFYLCAWSAAETNYGYTFGSGTRLTVV.

This clone is a singleton in its sample. The chain uses TRBV10-3 and TRBJ2-1; 11 bases map to TRBD2. Germline CDR1 ENHRY, CDR2 SYGVKD. This CDR3 is built from 15 residues. V shed 4 bases, J shed 10 bases, and the junction held 9 bases outside the gene matches. The CDR3 protein is CAISGSGTSGREQFF. The CDR3 nucleotides read TGTGCCATCAGTGGTTCCGGGACTAGCGGACGCGAGCAGTTCTTC.

CDR3 sequence: CAISHSRSSNTIYF. The DNA for the CDR3 is TGTGCCATCAGCCACAGCCGCTCCAGCAACACCATATATTTT. The chain joins TRBV10-3 to TRBJ1-3; D gene ambiguous. This CDR3 spans 14 amino acids. Trimming cost V 6 bases and J 7 bases, with 16 bases left between them. In germline, CDR1 is ENHRY, CDR2 SYGVKD.

This clone has just a few counts. The chain uses TRBV5-6 and TRBJ1-2, with TRBD1 identical over 8 bases. CDR3 size: 14 residues. Trimming at V came to 1 base and at J to 8 bases, leaving 7 bases not matched to a gene. Germline assignment: CDR1 SGHDT and CDR2 YYEEEE. The CDR3 nucleotides read TGTGCCAGCAGCTTGCCGGACAGGGTGGGCGGCTACACCTTC. This translates into CASSLPDRVGGYTF.

J is TRBJ2-3 and V is TRBV7-8; 12 bases map to TRBD2. Germline values: CDR1 SGHVS, CDR2 FQNEAQ. Trimming cost V 2 bases and J 1 base; bases outside gene matches: 4. This CDR3 has 17 residues. CDR3 in amino acids: CASSLRSSGGGTDTQYF. The CDR3 nucleotides are TGTGCCAGCAGCTTAAGGTCTAGCGGGGGGGGCACAGATACGCAGTATTTT.

The genes are TRBV7-8 and TRBJ2-7; D is perhaps TRBD1 (5 bases). This CDR3 contains 16 residues. V was cut by 2 bases and J by 3 bases, with 17 bases left in between. The germline gives CDR1 SGHVS, CDR2 FQNEAQ. For the CDR3, the DNA is TGTGCCAGCAGCTTAACAGGCTCCGCACCTTACTACGAGCAGTACTTC. Its translation is CASSLTGSAPYYEQYF.

This clone appeared once. The chain combines TRBV10-3 with TRBJ1-5; unclear D gene. V was pared by 2 bases and J by 5 bases, with 7 bases between. Germline assignment: CDR1 ENHRY and CDR2 SYGVKD. This CDR3 is built from 13 residues. The CDR3 region has the DNA TGTGCCATCAGTGAGGTACTAGATCAGCCCCAGCATTTT. Its translation is CAISEVLDQPQHF.

The chain joins TRBV9 to TRBJ1-3; 9 nucleotides match TRBD1. CDR3 size: 15 residues. CDR1 is SGDLS, CDR2 YYNGEE, per germline. The J segment lost 2 bases and the V segment lost 3 bases, leaving 3 bases of the junction unmatched. CDR3 nucleotide sequence: TGTGCCAGCAGCGCAGGGACAGGGACTGGAAACACCATATATTTT. Its translation: CASSAGTGTGNTIYF.

V is TRBV10-3 and J is TRBJ2-5; 12 positions agree with TRBD2. From germline, CDR1 is ENHRY and CDR2 SYGVKD. The CDR3 is made up of 14 amino acids. The trim removed 6 bases at V and 3 bases at J, leaving 2 bases unmatched. CDR3: CAISRTSGEETQYF. Here the CDR3 DNA reads TGTGCCATCAGCAGGACTAGCGGGGAAGAGACCCAGTACTTC.

The genes are TRBV20-1 and TRBJ2-1; D gene unclear. The V gene's germline CDR1 is DFQATT and CDR2 SNEGSKA (reference sequence). With 5 bases removed from V and 6 bases from J, the gap between germline ends came to 5 bases. The CDR3 is 10 amino acids. CDR3: CSAFFNEQFF. CDR3 bases: TGCAGTGCTTTCTTCAATGAGCAGTTCTTC.

V usage is TRBV21-1 and J usage is TRBJ1-4; TRBD1, the D gene given by the table, was not confirmed from the DNA. TRBV21-1 counts as a pseudogene. The CDR3 has 16 amino acids. CDR3 DNA sequence: TGTGCCAGCAGCAAGGGGGCGGGCGCCCTAAATGAAAAACTGTTTTTT. It encodes CASSKGAGALNEKLFF.

This clone came up a few times. This rearrangement joins TRBV6-1 to TRBJ2-1, with 7 positions matching TRBD2. After removal of 6 bases from V and 13 bases from J, the junction contained 9 bases not matched to a gene. From germline, CDR1 is MNHNS and CDR2 SASEGT. The CDR3 is made up of 12 amino acids. CDR3 in amino acids: CASSWSGVEQFF. In nucleotides, the CDR3 is TGTGCCAGCAGCTGGAGCGGGGTGGAACAGTTCTTC.

This clone was recorded only once. The chain employs TRBV4-1 and TRBJ2-5, with TRBD2 matching over 9 bases. The CDR3 is 16 amino acids. Germline loops: CDR1 MGHRA, CDR2 YSYEKL. The V and J ends lost 4 bases and 0 bases, in that order; junction bases with no gene match: 6. The CDR3 loop reads CASSRNSGGYQETQYF. For the CDR3, the DNA is TGCGCCAGCAGCCGGAATAGCGGGGGATACCAAGAGACCCAGTACTTC.

The chain has TRBV4-1 and TRBJ2-2; TRBD2 might be the D (6 bases). The CDR3 consists of 15 residues. Looked up from germline, CDR1 is MGHRA and CDR2 is YSYEKL. V lost 4 bases and J 7 bases, leaving 16 bases between the germline ends. Written as DNA, the CDR3 is TGCGCCAGCAGCCCCATGGGGGGTGGGTTCGGGGAGCTGTTTTTT. Translation: CASSPMGGGFGELFF.

As to this clone: This sample also contains other DNA sequences that code for the same CDR3. CDR3 coding DNA: TGTGCCAGCAGCTTAACGGGGACTAGTTACGAGCAGTACTTC. It translates to CASSLTGTSYEQYF. V and J are TRBV7-9 and TRBJ2-7; 8 bases match TRBD2. Trimming removed 2 bases from V and 4 bases from J; junction bases left unmatched: 4. The CDR3 runs 14 residues. In germline, CDR1 is SEHNR, CDR2 FQNEAQ (reference sequence).

This clone was picked up many times. At the DNA level, this CDR3 is encoded by other sequences in the same sample as well. The rearrangement joins TRBV18 to TRBJ1-1; D remains ambiguous. Trimming took off 2 bases at V and 2 bases at J, with 6 bases between the two ends. There are 13 residues in the CDR3. Germline CDR1 is KGHSH and CDR2 is LQKENI. CDR3 loop: CASSPNGNTEAFF. The CDR3 bases are TGTGCCAGCTCACCAAACGGTAACACTGAAGCTTTCTTT.

The chain joins TRBV19 to TRBJ2-1, with TRBD2 matching over 14 bases. Germline assignment: CDR1 LNHDA and CDR2 SQIVND (reference sequence). The CDR3 is made up of 15 amino acids. Trimming removed 6 bases from V and 6 bases from J; junction bases left unmatched: 4. Written as DNA, the CDR3 is TGTGCCAGTAGACGACTAGCGGGGGGGCCCAATGAGCAGTTCTTC. It yields the protein CASRRLAGGPNEQFF. The whole variable domain, remainder taken from reference TRBV19 and TRBJ2-1, is DGGITQSPKYLFRKEGQNVTLSCEQNLNHDAMYWYRQDPGQGLRLIYYSQIVNDFQKGDIAEGYSVSREKKESFPLTVTSAQKNPTAFYLCASRRLAGGPNEQFFGPGTRLTVL.